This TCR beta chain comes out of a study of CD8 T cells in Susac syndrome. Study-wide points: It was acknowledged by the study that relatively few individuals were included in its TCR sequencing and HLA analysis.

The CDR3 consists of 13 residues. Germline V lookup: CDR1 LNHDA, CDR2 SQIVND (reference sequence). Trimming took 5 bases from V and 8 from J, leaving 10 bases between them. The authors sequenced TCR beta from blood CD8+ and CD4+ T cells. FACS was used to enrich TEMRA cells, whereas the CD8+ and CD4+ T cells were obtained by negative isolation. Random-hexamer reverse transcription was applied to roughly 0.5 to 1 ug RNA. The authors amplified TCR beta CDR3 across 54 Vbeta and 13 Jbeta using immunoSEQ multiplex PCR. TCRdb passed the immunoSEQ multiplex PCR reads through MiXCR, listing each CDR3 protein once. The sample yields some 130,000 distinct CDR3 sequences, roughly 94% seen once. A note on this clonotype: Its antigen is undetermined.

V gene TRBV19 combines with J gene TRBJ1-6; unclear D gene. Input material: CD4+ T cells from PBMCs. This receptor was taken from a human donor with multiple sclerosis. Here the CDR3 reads CASSVVGDSPLHF. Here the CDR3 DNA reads TGTGCCAGTAGTGTCGTGGGTGATTCACCCCTCCACTTT.